Following are 23 T cell receptor beta chains from one sample sequenced in a study of blood T cell repertoires in COVID-19. Profiled with immunoSEQ multiplex PCR; TCRdb holds only in-frame clones, not every one. The sample yields about 53,000 clones, over 90% seen once. Sequences were obtained from peripheral blood. The receptors were gathered from a human donor in a cohort sampled during active COVID-19.

The rearrangement uses TRBV5-3 and TRBJ2-7; 8 bases map to TRBD2. TRBV5-3 is designated an ORF whose function remains uncertain. After removal of 2 bases from V and 4 bases from J, the junction contained 2 bases not matched to a gene. The CDR3 spans 13 residues. DNA for the CDR3: TGTGCCAGAAGCTTCACGGGGGGGTACGAGCAGTACGTC. It encodes CARSFTGGYEQYV.

The chain combines TRBV28 with TRBJ2-7; tentatively, D is TRBD2 (6 bases). The CDR3 is made up of 15 amino acids. Germline CDR1 reads MDHEN; CDR2 reads SYDVKM. The V end was cut by 4 bases, the J end by 0 bases, with 13 bases between. The CDR3 loop reads CASSSGTDNSYEQYV. CDR3 nucleotide sequence: TGTGCCAGCAGTTCCGGGACTGATAACTCCTACGAGCAGTACGTC.

The chain has TRBV20-1 and TRBJ2-5, with TRBD1 as a possible D gene (5 bases). Germline V gene sequence: CDR1 DFQATT, CDR2 SNEGSKA (reference sequence). This CDR3 spans 14 amino acids. The germline V and J ends were trimmed by 3 bases and 5 bases, with 16 bases remaining between them. The CDR3 sequence is CSASLPRKGETQYF. CDR3 sequence (DNA): TGCAGTGCTAGTTTGCCGAGGAAGGGGGAGACCCAGTACTTC.

The chain recombines TRBV19 with TRBJ2-3; unclear D gene. Germline CDR1 LNHDA, CDR2 SQIVND (reference sequence). This CDR3 spans 15 amino acids. Trimming shortened V by 5 bases and J by 1 base, and 13 bases separated the two germline ends. CDR3 coding DNA: TGTGCCAGTAGTGAGACTTCCCTACGCACAGATACGCAGTATTTT. This sequence encodes CASSETSLRTDTQYF.

The chain combines TRBV9 with TRBJ1-6; 8 bases line up with TRBD1. Germline lookup yields CDR1 SGDLS and CDR2 YYNGEE. The CDR3 runs to 15 residues. J lost 7 bases, V lost 4 bases, and 7 bases had no gene match. Here the CDR3 reads CASSPRQGLNSPLHF. The DNA for the CDR3 is TGTGCCAGCAGCCCACGACAGGGGCTGAATTCACCCCTCCACTTT.

This rearrangement joins TRBV29-1 to TRBJ1-2; TRBD1 matches 7 bases. In germline, CDR1 is SQVTM, CDR2 ANQGSEA. The CDR3 extends over 14 amino acids. The junction had 5 bases not matched to a gene; V was cut back by 0 bases and J by 4 bases. The CDR3 DNA follows: TGCAGCGTTGAAGACCGGACAGGCCCCTATGGCTACACCTTC. Its protein product is CSVEDRTGPYGYTF.

The chain joins TRBV19 to TRBJ2-1; TRBD2 matches 10 bases. V shed 4 bases, J shed 9 bases, and the junction held 3 bases outside the gene matches. The CDR3 covers 13 residues. From germline, CDR1 is LNHDA and CDR2 SQIVND (reference sequence). The CDR3 DNA follows: TGTGCCAGTAGTACTTTAGCGGGAGGTGAGCAGTTCTTC. Residues: CASSTLAGGEQFF.

This chain connects TRBV4-3 to TRBJ2-5; D is possibly TRBD1 (5 bases). V was shortened by 0 bases and J by 4 bases, with 15 bases between the two germline ends. The CDR3 contains 16 residues. The germline V gene has CDR1 LGHNA and CDR2 YSLEER. The CDR3 region is CASSQDFLRQPETQYF. CDR3 nucleotides: TGCGCCAGCAGCCAAGATTTTTTGAGACAGCCAGAGACCCAGTACTTC.

CDR3 loop: CATHRGGDRFYEQYF. CDR3 bases: TGTGCCACCCATAGAGGGGGGGATCGATTTTACGAGCAGTACTTC. The rearrangement uses TRBV28 and TRBJ2-7, with D perhaps matching TRBD2 (7 bases). This CDR3 is built from 15 residues. CDR1 MDHEN and CDR2 SYDVKM come from the germline V gene. V was pared by 10 bases and J by 4 bases, with 23 bases between.

The chain carries TRBV5-5 and TRBJ2-3; 7 bases map to TRBD2. This CDR3 region has 16 residues. V lost 0 bases to trimming and J lost 6 bases; unmatched junction nucleotides: 10. From germline, CDR1 is SGHKS and CDR2 YYEKEE (reference sequence). This CDR3 is CASSLGGGGYGDTQYF. CDR3 bases: TGTGCCAGCAGCTTGGGCGGGGGAGGGTATGGGGATACGCAGTATTTT.

The sample holds one count of this clone. The chain employs TRBV11-2 and TRBJ2-1; D not certain. This CDR3 has 11 residues. Germline V CDR1 and CDR2: SGHAT, FQNNGV. The V and J ends lost 2 bases and 8 bases respectively, with 4 bases between them. CDR3 region: CASSLYDEQFF. CDR3 sequence (DNA): TGTGCCAGCAGCTTATATGATGAGCAGTTCTTC.

The J gene is TRBJ1-1, the V gene TRBV5-6; D may be TRBD1 (5 bases). The CDR3 sequence is 14 residues long. Trimming took 4 bases from V and 5 from J, leaving 15 bases between them. Germline V gene lookup returns CDR1 SGHDT and CDR2 YYEEEE. The DNA for the CDR3 is TGTGCCAGCAGCCCTTGGGGGGTCGGGACTGAAGCTTTCTTT. As protein: CASSPWGVGTEAFF.

The chain joins TRBV6-5 to TRBJ1-1; D ambiguous. The ends were cut back, 0 bases at V and 6 bases at J, with 17 bases in the middle. CDR3 length equals 16 residues. Germline CDR1 and CDR2: MNHEY and SVGAGI. CDR3 sequence: CASSYSWGVGRPEAFF. Here the CDR3 DNA reads TGTGCCAGCAGTTACTCGTGGGGTGTTGGGAGACCTGAAGCTTTCTTT.

This sequence joins TRBV19 and TRBJ2-3, with no clear D. Germline assignment: CDR1 LNHDA and CDR2 SQIVND (reference sequence). V shed 4 bases and J shed 1 base, with 18 bases lying between them. CDR3 length: 17 amino acids. CDR3 sequence (DNA): TGTGCCAGTAGTAAGCCTCTGCAAGCTCACGGCACAGATACGCAGTATTTT. Translating it yields CASSKPLQAHGTDTQYF.

The chain is built from TRBV5-4 and TRBJ2-5, with TRBD2 as a possible D gene (5 bases). The CDR3 sequence is 13 residues long. Trimming shortened V by 1 base and J by 1 base, and 5 bases separated the two germline ends. Germline V gene sequence: CDR1 SGHNT, CDR2 YYREEE (reference sequence). The CDR3 nucleotides read TGTGCCAGCAGCTTGACTAGCCAAGAGACCCAGTACTTC. Protein sequence: CASSLTSQETQYF.

The rearrangement joins TRBV5-4 to TRBJ2-5, with D perhaps TRBD1 (6 bases). The CDR3 totals 14 residues. Trimming took off 4 bases at V and 1 base at J, with 11 bases between the two ends. Germline assignment: CDR1 SGHNT and CDR2 YYREEE (reference sequence). CDR3 amino acids: CASSKKGGQETQYF. The CDR3 DNA reads TGTGCCAGCAGCAAGAAAGGGGGCCAAGAGACCCAGTACTTC. The whole variable domain, remainder taken from reference TRBV5-4 and TRBJ2-5, is ETGVTQSPTHLIKTRGQQVTLRCSSQSGHNTVSWYQQALGQGPQFIFQYYREEENGRGNFPPRFSGLQFPNYSSELNVNALELDDSALYLCASSKKGGQETQYFGPGTRLLVL.

The chain combines TRBV28 with TRBJ2-7; D might be TRBD1 (6 bases). CDR3 size: 15 residues. In germline, CDR1 is MDHEN, CDR2 SYDVKM. The V end lost 3 bases, the J end lost 3 bases, and 15 bases lay between the germline ends. The CDR3 DNA reads as TGTGCCAGCAGTTTCGTGTCCGACAGGTTCTACGAGCAGTACTTC. This codes for CASSFVSDRFYEQYF.

The V gene is TRBV21-1, the J gene TRBJ1-5; the table calls TRBD1, which could not be checked here. TRBV21-1 is a pseudogene segment. The CDR3 runs 15 residues. Here the CDR3 DNA reads TGTGCCAGCAGCAAACTATTCGTACAGGTTCAGCCCCAGCATTTT. Protein sequence: CASSKLFVQVQPQHF.

This clone was observed a single time. The chain has TRBV7-9 and TRBJ2-1, with TRBD2 matching 14 bases. Trimming at V came to 5 bases and at J to 8 bases, leaving 5 bases not matched to a gene. Per germline, CDR1 SEHNR and CDR2 FQNEAQ (reference sequence). This CDR3 is 15 amino acids long. CDR3 in amino acids: CASSRKGLAGDEQFF. The CDR3 DNA sequence: TGTGCCAGCAGCCGAAAGGGACTAGCGGGGGATGAGCAGTTCTTC.

The genes are TRBV7-2 and TRBJ2-5; TRBD2 matches 7 bases. The CDR3 consists of 15 residues. The ends lost 3 bases at V and 5 bases at J; junction bases unmatched: 9. Germline loops: CDR1 SGHTA, CDR2 FQGNSA. The CDR3 here is CASSLGGAGWETQYF. CDR3 nucleotide sequence: TGTGCCAGCAGCTTGGGTGGAGCGGGGTGGGAGACCCAGTACTTC. The full variable domain, completed using reference TRBV7-2 and TRBJ2-5, is GAGVSQSPSNKVTEKGKDVELRCDPISGHTALYWYRQSLGQGLEFLIYFQGNSAPDKSGLPSDRFSAERTGGSVSTLTIQRTQQEDSAVYLCASSLGGAGWETQYFGPGTRLLVL.

The count of this clone is one. The V gene is TRBV5-6, the J gene TRBJ2-3, with TRBD1 identical over 7 bases. This CDR3 spans 15 amino acids. V shed 0 bases, J shed 2 bases, and the junction held 3 bases outside the gene matches. The germline V gene encodes CDR1 SGHDT and CDR2 YYEEEE. CDR3 coding DNA: TGTGCCAGCAGCTTGGAACAGGGGATCACAGATACGCAGTATTTT. Protein product: CASSLEQGITDTQYF.

This CDR3 is CASSFRETQYF. The CDR3 DNA follows: TGTGCCAGCAGCTTCCGAGAGACCCAGTACTTC. The chain is built from TRBV5-4 and TRBJ2-5, with D hard to call. The CDR3 is 11 amino acids. Germline V CDR1 and CDR2: SGHNT, YYREEE (reference sequence). V was trimmed by 2 bases and J by 4 bases, leaving 3 bases between them.

The chain links TRBV6-6 to TRBJ2-7, with D tentatively TRBD1 (6 bases). The germline CDR1 and CDR2 sequences are MNHNY and SVGAGI (reference sequence). V lost 7 bases to trimming and J lost 0 bases, with 13 bases between them. The length of the CDR3 is 14 residues. CDR3 region: CASKKDRSSYEQYV. CDR3 coding DNA: TGTGCCAGCAAAAAGGACAGAAGCTCCTACGAGCAGTACGTC.